This is a list of T cell receptor beta chains from one sample in a study of STAT5B mutations in CD4+ large granular lymphocyte leukemia. Repertoires were generated with immunoSEQ multiplex PCR, while TCRdb's copy carries only in-frame clones and drops some. The data show more than 35,000 clones, approximately 85% seen once. Source material: CD4+ T cells from blood buffy coats. These receptors were taken from a human donor in good health. CDR3s include the opening cysteine and the closing phenylalanine or tryptophan. Some rows mark clone size as missing; the rest say once, few, many or name a class of expanded clone.

j_gene	v_gene	len	abundance	CDR3aa
TRBJ2-7	TRBV4-3	16	-	CASSQAGGSRSYEQYF
TRBJ1-2	TRBV2	16	-	CASSEVWQGPNYGYTF
TRBJ1-3	TRBV29-1	13	-	CSAGGRERNTIYF
TRBJ1-2	TRBV7-2	13	-	CASRMTGNDGYTF
TRBJ1-6	TRBV27	13	few	CASSPSRDSPLHF
TRBJ1-2	TRBV12-5	14	few	CASGRPTGTYGYTF
TRBJ1-1	TRBV28	14	once	CASSTTEMNTEAFF
TRBJ2-1	TRBV7-2	17	-	CASSLVPGQGYEAEQFF
TRBJ1-1	TRBV15	13	-	CATSNGGDTEAFF
TRBJ1-4	TRBV4-3	16	once	CASSQMGQRQTEKLFF
TRBJ2-3	TRBV9	16	-	CASSNSLAGPTDTQYF
TRBJ2-5	TRBV6-5	14	-	CASKRVAGEETQYF
TRBJ2-3	TRBV11-2	14	-	CASSLSGGFDTQYF
TRBJ1-1	TRBV30	14	few	CAWSVSRLNTEAFF
TRBJ2-1	TRBV5-1	16	-	CASSLDLAGIGNEQFF
TRBJ2-3	TRBV6-6	16	-	CASSYPLDVSTDTQYF
TRBJ1-2	TRBV7-6	15	-	CASSSPGGGDYGYTF
TRBJ2-2	TRBV30	16	-	CAFTKEGSKSTGELFF
TRBJ1-1	TRBV11-2	14	-	CASSRRQGNTEAFF
TRBJ1-2	TRBV29-1	11	few	CSVEQPSGYTF
TRBJ2-1	TRBV2	14	few	CASRGTGGLNEQFF
TRBJ2-1	TRBV7-9	14	-	CASTEGVPGGEQFF
TRBJ2-7	TRBV28	14	-	CASEGGASFYEQYF
TRBJ2-6	TRBV5-6	16	-	CASSFFRTPGANVLTF
TRBJ2-5	TRBV7-2	15	-	CASSLAGLRAETQYF
TRBJ2-7	TRBV6-6	15	-	CASSTSGTSPYEQYF
TRBJ2-6	TRBV2	17	-	CASSERTGGFGANVLTF
TRBJ2-5	TRBV10-3	14	-	CAISVRQGQETQYF
TRBJ1-2	TRBV29-1	14	-	CSVESQTLSYGYTF
TRBJ2-2	TRBV4-2	17	-	CASSLFEGVRSTGELFF
TRBJ1-5	TRBV27	15	-	CASSSRDTHDQPQHF
TRBJ2-1	TRBV19	17	-	CASSIPPGDSSYNEQFF
TRBJ1-2	TRBV4-2	15	-	CASSQDRVLGYGYTF
TRBJ2-4	TRBV14	20	-	CASSHTGTSGIGLAKNIQYF
TRBJ1-1	TRBV4-1	13	few	CASSQDQDTEAFF
TRBJ2-2	TRBV11-3	16	-	CASTKWSDTNTGELFF
TRBJ2-5	TRBV27	13	-	CASSPNWVGTQYF
TRBJ2-7	TRBV19	13	-	CASTGQGAREQYF
TRBJ1-5	TRBV29-1	14	-	CSVTGADSNQPQHF
TRBJ1-1	TRBV30	13	-	CAFADSPTIKAFF
TRBJ1-1	TRBV29-1	13	-	CSVERGQDTEAFF
TRBJ1-3	TRBV6-6	15	-	CASIPSWGSGNTIYF
TRBJ1-1	TRBV29-1	14	few	CSVEEVSGNTEAFF
TRBJ2-2	TRBV25-1	16	-	CATSESGGGRTGELFF
TRBJ1-1	TRBV6-6	12	-	CASSLADTEAFF
TRBJ1-1	TRBV28	15	-	CASATGGQLNTEAFF
TRBJ2-3	TRBV12-2	17	-	CASRLAEGLASTDTQYF
TRBJ1-3	TRBV5-4	14	-	CASSHDTSLNTIYF
TRBJ2-7	TRBV18	13	-	CASSQREIYEQYF
TRBJ1-2	TRBV2	14	-	CASSDGTYLYGYTF
TRBJ1-3	TRBV30	12	-	CAWTGSGNTIYF
TRBJ2-7	TRBV18	17	-	CASSPRLAGGEAYEQYF
TRBJ2-2	TRBV2	14	few	CASLRQTNTGELFF
TRBJ2-7	TRBV5-1	13	-	CASSSLQESEQYF
TRBJ2-2	TRBV11-2	16	-	CASSHTSGGAPGELFF
TRBJ2-5	TRBV9	14	-	CASSAPGNLETQYF
TRBJ1-2	TRBV25-1	13	few	CASSVPASYGYTF